The rows below give T cell receptor beta chains drawn from one sample of a study of T cells in Graves' hyperthyroidism and ophthalmopathy. TCRdb reanalysed the multiplex PCR reads using MiXCR and keeps one entry per CDR3 protein. The sample yields 490,000 or so distinct CDR3 sequences, 46% seen once. The sample taken for sequencing was peripheral blood or thyroid tissue (not recorded which). These receptors were collected from an adult woman with Graves' disease, either hyperthyroidism or ophthalmopathy (not recorded which). CDR3s include the opening cysteine and the closing phenylalanine or tryptophan. A D gene is named only where the DNA matches it firmly. Only part of the rows carry a size: once, few, many, or a class if the clone is expanded.

>TRBV10-3|TRBJ1-2|NA|TRBD1
CAIRQGSYGYTF
TGTGCCATCAGACAGGGGAGCTATGGCTACACCTTC
>TRBV5-4|TRBJ2-7|many|TRBD2
CASSSSSGRADEQYF
TGTGCCAGCAGCAGCTCTAGCGGGAGGGCCGATGAGCAGTACTTC
>TRBV3-1|TRBJ1-5|many|NA
CASSQEYSNQPQHF
TGTGCCAGCAGCCAAGAGTATAGCAATCAGCCCCAGCATTTT
>TRBV7-3|TRBJ1-5|NA|NA
CASSLVAGRQETQHF
TGTGCCAGCAGCTTAGTAGCGGGAAGGCAAGAGACCCAGCATTTT
>TRBV7-6|TRBJ2-2|NA|TRBD1
CASSPDRDAFTGELFF
TGTGCCAGCAGCCCCGACAGGGACGCATTCACCGGGGAGCTGTTTTTT
>TRBV14|TRBJ2-7|many|NA
CASLEPGQDYEQYF
TGTGCCAGCCTCGAACCGGGACAAGACTACGAGCAGTACTTC
>TRBV7-9|TRBJ1-6|NA|NA
CASGVSGTNSPLHF
TGCGCCAGCGGCGTTTCAGGGACGAATTCACCCCTCCACTTT
>TRBV12-3/TRBV12-4|TRBJ2-7|few|NA
CASRARVYEQYF
TGTGCCAGCAGGGCCAGGGTCTACGAGCAGTACTTC
>TRBV10-3|TRBJ1-1|NA|NA
CAIKGTADTEAFF
TGTGCCATCAAGGGGACGGCCGACACTGAAGCTTTCTTT
>TRBV7-9|TRBJ2-5|once|TRBD1
CASSERQGRETQYF
TGTGCCAGCAGCGAGAGACAGGGTAGGGAGACCCAGTACTTC
>TRBV12-5|TRBJ2-7|many|TRBD2
CASGPGTSTTYEQYF
TGTGCTAGTGGTCCCGGGACTAGTACTACCTACGAGCAGTACTTC
>TRBV6-1|TRBJ2-1|NA|TRBD1
CARSQGAGYEQFF
TGTGCCAGGTCCCAGGGGGCAGGATATGAGCAGTTCTTC
>TRBV2|TRBJ2-7|NA|NA
CASGTIYEQYF
TGTGCCAGCGGGACGATTTACGAGCAGTACTTC
>TRBV7-2|TRBJ1-4|many|NA
CASSLARQGNEKLFF
TGTGCCAGCAGCTTAGCGCGGCAGGGTAATGAAAAACTGTTTTTT
>TRBV6-5|TRBJ1-5|NA|TRBD1
CATRRQGGDQPQHF
TGTGCCACCCGCCGACAGGGTGGAGATCAGCCCCAGCATTTT
>TRBV24-1|TRBJ2-1|NA|TRBD2
CATGDALAGEYNEQFF
TGTGCCACCGGTGACGCACTAGCGGGAGAGTACAATGAGCAGTTCTTC
>TRBV11-2|TRBJ2-5|NA|NA
CASSLWGNTGETQYF
TGTGCCAGCAGCTTATGGGGGAACACCGGGGAGACCCAGTACTTC
>TRBV7-8|TRBJ2-5|NA|NA
CASTPRGDDQETQYF
TGTGCCAGCACCCCCCGGGGCGATGACCAAGAGACCCAGTACTTC
>TRBV7-3|TRBJ1-2|NA|NA
CASSSGAYGYTF
TGTGCCAGCAGCTCCGGGGCTTATGGCTACACCTTC
>TRBV7-2|TRBJ2-7|many|TRBD2
CASSQGLAGDYEQYF
TGTGCCAGCAGCCAGGGACTAGCGGGGGACTACGAGCAGTACTTC
>TRBV10-3|TRBJ1-3|NA|NA
CAISDGGDLSSGNTIYF
TGTGCCATCAGTGACGGCGGCGATTTGAGCTCTGGAAACACCATATATTTT
>TRBV10-2|TRBJ1-6|once|TRBD1
CASRPGQGVSISPLHF
TGCGCCAGCAGACCGGGACAGGGCGTATCGATCTCACCCCTCCACTTT
>TRBV10-2|TRBJ2-6|many|NA
CASRAPTGANVLTF
TGCGCCAGCCGAGCACCTACTGGGGCCAACGTCCTGACTTTC
>TRBV15|TRBJ1-5|NA|NA
CATSLGGRVQPQHF
TGTGCCACCAGCCTTGGGGGGCGCGTTCAGCCCCAGCATTTT
>TRBV19|TRBJ2-2|many|NA
CASAPRDTLTGELFF
TGTGCCAGCGCGCCCCGGGACACTCTCACCGGGGAGCTGTTTTTT
>TRBV6-1|TRBJ1-5|few|NA
CASRGGPSSPQHF
TGTGCCAGCAGAGGCGGGCCCTCATCGCCCCAGCATTTT
>TRBV29-1|TRBJ2-7|NA|NA
CSGGQTYEQYF
TGCAGCGGCGGACAAACTTACGAGCAGTACTTC
>TRBV28|TRBJ2-2|NA|NA
CASSPADRRTGELFF
TGTGCCAGCAGTCCCGCGGACAGAAGGACCGGGGAGCTGTTTTTT
>TRBV9|TRBJ1-1|NA|NA
CASSVGAALSTEAFF
TGTGCCAGCAGCGTAGGGGCAGCCCTCTCCACTGAAGCTTTCTTT
>TRBV7-2|TRBJ2-5|NA|NA
CASWWGETQYF
TGTGCCAGCTGGTGGGGGGAGACCCAGTACTTC
>TRBV4-1|TRBJ1-5|many|NA
CASSPFRDSNQPQHF
TGCGCCAGCAGCCCGTTCCGGGACAGCAATCAGCCCCAGCATTTT
>TRBV10-3|TRBJ1-1|NA|NA
CAIRGGTEAFF
TGTGCCATCAGGGGAGGAACTGAAGCTTTCTTT
>TRBV20-1|TRBJ1-5|NA|NA
CSARVPISGEHF
TGCAGTGCTAGAGTTCCCATATCAGGCGAGCATTTT
>TRBV7-2|TRBJ2-7|once|NA
CASSSTFGLYEQYF
TGTGCCAGCAGCTCTACGTTCGGCCTCTACGAGCAGTACTTC